This T cell receptor beta chain was retrieved from a study of T-cell reconstitution after alpha-beta-depleted transplantation in children. Whole-study findings and limits: Some patients owed their high day-60 TCRbeta diversity to surviving recipient T cells and thymic progenitors. Among T cells one year after transplant, newly produced cells accounted for most counts and diversity. Expanded graft clones numbering several hundred reportedly gave rise to alpha-beta T cells about two months after transplant.

The V gene end was trimmed by 3 bases and the J gene end by 4 bases; junction bases not matched to a gene: 15. Germline V gives CDR1 DFQATT, CDR2 SNEGSKA (reference sequence). The CDR3 has 18 residues. Library preparation (for TCRbeta) was performed with unique molecular identifiers. TCRdb analysed the PCR reads with MiXCR anew, one entry per CDR3 protein. The data contain approximately 110,000 distinct CDR3 sequences, 10% to 13% of them singletons. As to this clonotype: Its antigen is currently unknown.

The clonotype originates from a boy aged 2 to 9 with acute lymphoblastic leukemia, due to receive a stem cell transplant. This rearrangement joins TRBV20-1 to TRBJ2-3; 11 bases line up with TRBD2. The sample consisted of PBMCs, taken before TCRalphabeta/CD19-depleted stem cell transplant. This CDR3 reads CSARGAMRLAGFADTQYF. CDR3 sequence (DNA): TGCAGTGCTAGGGGAGCGATGAGACTAGCGGGATTTGCAGATACGCAGTATTTT.